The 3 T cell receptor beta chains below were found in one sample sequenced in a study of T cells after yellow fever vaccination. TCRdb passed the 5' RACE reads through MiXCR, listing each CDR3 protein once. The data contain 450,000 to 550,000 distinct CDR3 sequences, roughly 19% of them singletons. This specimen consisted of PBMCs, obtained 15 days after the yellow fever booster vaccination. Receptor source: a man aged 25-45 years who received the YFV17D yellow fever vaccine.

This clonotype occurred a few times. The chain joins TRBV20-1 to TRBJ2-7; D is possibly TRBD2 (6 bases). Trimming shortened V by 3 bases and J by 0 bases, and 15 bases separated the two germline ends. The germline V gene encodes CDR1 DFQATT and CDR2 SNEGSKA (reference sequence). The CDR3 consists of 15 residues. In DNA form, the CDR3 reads TGCAGTGCTAGTTTAGCGGTCCCCGGCTCCTACGAGCAGTACTTC. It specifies CSASLAVPGSYEQYF.

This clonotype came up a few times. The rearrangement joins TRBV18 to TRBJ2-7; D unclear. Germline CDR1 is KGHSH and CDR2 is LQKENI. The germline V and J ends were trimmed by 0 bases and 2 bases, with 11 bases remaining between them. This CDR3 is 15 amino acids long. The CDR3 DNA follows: TGTGCCAGCTCACCACCCGACCCAGGAGCCTACGAGCAGTACTTC. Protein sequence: CASSPPDPGAYEQYF.

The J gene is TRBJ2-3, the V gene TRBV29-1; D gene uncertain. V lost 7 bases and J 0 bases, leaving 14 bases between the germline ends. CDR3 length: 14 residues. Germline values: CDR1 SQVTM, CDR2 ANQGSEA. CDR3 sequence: CSAGLGPSTDTQYF. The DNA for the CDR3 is TGCAGCGCTGGCCTAGGTCCTAGCACAGATACGCAGTATTTT.